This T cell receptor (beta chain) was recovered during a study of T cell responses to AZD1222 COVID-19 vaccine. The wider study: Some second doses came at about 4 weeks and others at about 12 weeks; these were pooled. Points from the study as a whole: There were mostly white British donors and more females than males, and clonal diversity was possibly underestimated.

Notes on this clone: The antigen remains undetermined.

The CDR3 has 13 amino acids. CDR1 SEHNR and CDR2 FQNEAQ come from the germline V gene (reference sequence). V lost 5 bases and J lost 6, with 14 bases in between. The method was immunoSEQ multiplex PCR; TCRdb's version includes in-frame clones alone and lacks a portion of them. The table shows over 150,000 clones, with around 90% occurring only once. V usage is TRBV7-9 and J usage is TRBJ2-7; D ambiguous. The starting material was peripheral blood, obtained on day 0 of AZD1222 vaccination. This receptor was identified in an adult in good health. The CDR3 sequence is CASSPDWVGEQYF. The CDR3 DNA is TGTGCCAGCAGCCCTGATTGGGTCGGCGAGCAGTACTTC.